The entry that follows covers one T cell receptor beta chain sequence. This clone was counted once. No antigen is known for it. Base qualities are not at hand, and no much larger clone is one base apart. TCRbeta CDR3 regions were amplified from genomic DNA by means of the immunoSEQ Assay, a bias-controlled multiplex PCR. As for how the authors treated the data: Nucleated cell counts per sample were estimated from amplification of reference gene primers within the assay. To quantify the absolute abundance of each unique TCRbeta CDR3 rearrangement, sequence reads were collapsed and filtered. For each sample, productive Simpson clonality was calculated as the square root of Simpson's diversity index over productive rearrangements. The table comes from immuneACCESS by way of TCRdb, which keeps in-frame sequences with V and J called. Part of the clones is missing from these tables; in studies checked, under half for an unresolved V gene and the rest for unknown reasons. V and J calls and clone size are as listed in that table; D and trimming were resolved from the DNA. Recorded for this sample are approximately 110,000 clones; less than 85% of them occurred a single time. The ten largest clones represent roughly 19% of the sample.

Collaborating institutions collected whole blood in K2EDTA tubes following their own protocols. For TCRbeta analysis, collaborator samples were shipped as frozen whole blood, as isolated PBMCs, or as DNA extracted from either sample type. The trim is 6 bases for V and 7 bases for J, with a gap of 20 bases between the germline ends. Counted from cysteine to phenylalanine, this CDR3 has 15 amino acids. The read is trimmed to its CDR3 DNA, 45 bases read in frame from base 1. Based on the germline V gene, the CDR1 and CDR2 sequences are SGDLS and YYNGEE. These data originate in a study of blood T cell repertoires in COVID-19 (dated by TCRdb to 2018 to 2021). A note on the overall study: Samples covering the acute and convalescent phases of COVID-19 were provided by collaborators in the United States, Italy and Spain. A de-identified subject ID, COVID-19 status, age in years and sex were almost always included in the sample metadata. The repertoires were released in a freely available public database intended as a resource for research on the immune response to SARS-CoV-2. The material from the prospective study consisted of cDNA or gDNA derived from T cells, B-cell-depleted T cells, or PBMCs. Where available, HLA class I and class II types were obtained from metadata supplied by the sample provider rather than from assay-based typing. The samples were drawn from the first 160 participants of the ongoing ImmuneRACE study and from 950 to 1,500 subjects provided by 6 global collaborators. Subjects who had been exposed to COVID-19, were actively infected with it, or had recovered from it provided the deeply sampled blood TCRbeta repertoires that made up the dataset.

Findings and caveats that apply to the study as a whole: The amount of clinical and demographic metadata varied by source and participant and was provided uncurated.

Sequenced: peripheral blood. The V gene is TRBV9 and the J gene is TRBJ2-1; TRBD2 is perhaps the D gene, given 7 matching bases. This TCR was sampled from a man between 70 and 80 years old with active or convalescent COVID-19. The nucleotide sequence reads as follows: TGTGCCAGCACCCAGGAGGGGGAGGGCCTTAATGAGCAGTTCTTC. Translated, it gives CASTQEGEGLNEQFF.